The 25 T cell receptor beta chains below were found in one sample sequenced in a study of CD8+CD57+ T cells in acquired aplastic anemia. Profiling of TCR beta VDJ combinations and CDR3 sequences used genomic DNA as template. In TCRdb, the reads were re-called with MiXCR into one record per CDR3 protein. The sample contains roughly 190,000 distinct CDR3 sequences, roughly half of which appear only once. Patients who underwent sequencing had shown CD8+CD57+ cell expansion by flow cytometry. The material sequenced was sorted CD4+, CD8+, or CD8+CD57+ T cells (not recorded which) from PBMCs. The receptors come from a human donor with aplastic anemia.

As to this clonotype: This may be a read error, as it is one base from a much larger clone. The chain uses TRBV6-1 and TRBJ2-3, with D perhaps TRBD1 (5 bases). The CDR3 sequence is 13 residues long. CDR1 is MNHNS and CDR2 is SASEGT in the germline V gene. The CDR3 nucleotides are TGTGCCAGCAAGGGCAGCAACACAGGTACGCAGTATTTT. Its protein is CASKGSNTGTQYF.

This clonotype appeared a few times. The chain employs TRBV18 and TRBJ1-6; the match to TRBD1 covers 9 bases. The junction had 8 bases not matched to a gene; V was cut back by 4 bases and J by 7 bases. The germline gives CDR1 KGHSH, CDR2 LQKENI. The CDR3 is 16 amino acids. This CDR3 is CASSLGTGSANSPLHF. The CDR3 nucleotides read TGTGCCAGCTCACTAGGGACAGGGAGCGCGAATTCACCCCTCCACTTT. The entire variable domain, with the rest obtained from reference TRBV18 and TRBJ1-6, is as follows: NAGVMQNPRHLVRRRGQEARLRCSPMKGHSHVYWYRQLPEEGLKFMVYLQKENIIDESGMPKERFSAEFPKEGPSILRIQQVVRGDSAAYFCASSLGTGSANSPLHFGNGTRLTVT.

The chain's CDR3 is CSVETSTLYEQYF. In nucleotides, the CDR3 is TGCAGCGTTGAAACAAGTACCCTTTACGAGCAGTACTTC. The J gene is TRBJ2-7, the V gene TRBV29-1; D gene ambiguous. CDR1 and CDR2 from the germline V gene are SQVTM and ANQGSEA. The V end was cut by 2 bases, the J end by 4 bases, with 12 bases between. This CDR3 is 13 amino acids long.

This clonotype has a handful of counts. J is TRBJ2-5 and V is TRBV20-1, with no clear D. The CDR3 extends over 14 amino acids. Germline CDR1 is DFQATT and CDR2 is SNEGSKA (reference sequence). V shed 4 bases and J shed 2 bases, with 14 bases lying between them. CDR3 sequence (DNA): TGCAGTGCTACCCCCCAAACTTATCAAGAGACCCAGTACTTC. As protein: CSATPQTYQETQYF.

CDR3 region: CASSLGGASTDTQYF. For the CDR3, the DNA is TGTGCCAGCAGCTTAGGCGGGGCTAGCACAGATACGCAGTATTTT. V gene TRBV11-1 combines with J gene TRBJ2-3; possible D gene TRBD2, 6 bases. Germline V CDR1 and CDR2: SGHAT, FQDESV (reference sequence). CDR3 length: 15 residues. Trimming stripped 1 base from V and 0 bases from J, with 8 bases between.

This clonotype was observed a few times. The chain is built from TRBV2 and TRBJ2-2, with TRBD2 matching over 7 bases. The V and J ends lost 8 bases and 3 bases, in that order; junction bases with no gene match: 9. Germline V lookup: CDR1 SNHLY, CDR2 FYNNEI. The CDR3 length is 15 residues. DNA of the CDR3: TGTGCCAGCTCGGAGGGTCTAGCGGACACCGGGGAGCTGTTTTTT. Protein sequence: CASSEGLADTGELFF.

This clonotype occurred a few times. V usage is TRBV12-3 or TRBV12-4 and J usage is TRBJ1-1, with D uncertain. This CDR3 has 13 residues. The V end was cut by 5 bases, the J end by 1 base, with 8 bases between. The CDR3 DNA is TGTGCCAGCAGTCCAAGACAGAACACTGAAGCTTTCTTT. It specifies CASSPRQNTEAFF.

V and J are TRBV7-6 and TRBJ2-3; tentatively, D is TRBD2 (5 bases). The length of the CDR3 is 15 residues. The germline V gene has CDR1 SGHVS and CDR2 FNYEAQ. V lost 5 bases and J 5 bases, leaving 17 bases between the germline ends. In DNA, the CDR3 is TGTGCCAGCAGCCCGGTCACGGGGTCGGTAGATACGCAGTATTTT. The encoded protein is CASSPVTGSVDTQYF.

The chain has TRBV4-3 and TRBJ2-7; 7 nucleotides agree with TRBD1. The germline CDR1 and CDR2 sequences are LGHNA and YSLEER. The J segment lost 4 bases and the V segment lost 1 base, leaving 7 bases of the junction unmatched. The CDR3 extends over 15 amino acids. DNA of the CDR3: TGCGCCAGCAGCCAAGGTGTGGGACAGACGTACGAGCAGTACTTC. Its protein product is CASSQGVGQTYEQYF.

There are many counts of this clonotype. CDR3 DNA sequence: TGTGCCAGCAGCCCCGACAGTAACTATGGCTACACCTTC. Translation gives CASSPDSNYGYTF. V and J are TRBV7-2 and TRBJ1-2, with D possibly TRBD1 on 5 matching bases. Germline-derived CDR1 and CDR2 are SGHTA and FQGNSA. The CDR3 is 13 residues long. Trimming stripped 5 bases from V and 1 base from J, with 8 bases between.

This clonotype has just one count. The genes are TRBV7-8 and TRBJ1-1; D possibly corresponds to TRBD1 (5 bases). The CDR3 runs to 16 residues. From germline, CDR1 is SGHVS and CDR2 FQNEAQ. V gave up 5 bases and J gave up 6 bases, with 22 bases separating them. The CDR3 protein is CASSPPSARGEAEAFF. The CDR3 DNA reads TGTGCCAGCAGCCCGCCCTCTGCTAGAGGGGAGGCTGAAGCTTTCTTT.

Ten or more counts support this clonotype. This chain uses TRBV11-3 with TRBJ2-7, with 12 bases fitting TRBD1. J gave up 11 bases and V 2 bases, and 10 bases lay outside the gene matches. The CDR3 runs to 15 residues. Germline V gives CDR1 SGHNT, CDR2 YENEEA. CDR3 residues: CASSLFGTGGAGEYF. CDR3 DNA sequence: TGTGCCAGCAGCTTATTCGGGACAGGGGGCGCAGGGGAGTACTTC.

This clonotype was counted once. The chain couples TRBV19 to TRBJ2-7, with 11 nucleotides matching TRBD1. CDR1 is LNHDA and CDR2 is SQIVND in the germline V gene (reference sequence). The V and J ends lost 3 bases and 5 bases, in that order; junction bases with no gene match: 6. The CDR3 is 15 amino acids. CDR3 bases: TGTGCCAGTAGTATGGCTGGACAGGGGGCTGACGAGCAGTACTTC. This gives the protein CASSMAGQGADEQYF.

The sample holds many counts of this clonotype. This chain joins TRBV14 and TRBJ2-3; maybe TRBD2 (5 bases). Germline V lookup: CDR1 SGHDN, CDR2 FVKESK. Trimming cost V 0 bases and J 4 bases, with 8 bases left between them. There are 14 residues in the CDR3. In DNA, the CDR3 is TGTGCCAGCAGCCAAGAAATGGGAGCAGATACGCAGTATTTT. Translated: CASSQEMGADTQYF.

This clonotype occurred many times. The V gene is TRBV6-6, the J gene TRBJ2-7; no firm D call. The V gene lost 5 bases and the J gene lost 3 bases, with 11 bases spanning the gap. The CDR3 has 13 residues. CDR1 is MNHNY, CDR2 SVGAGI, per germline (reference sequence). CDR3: CASSTGPLYEQYF. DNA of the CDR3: TGTGCCAGCAGTACCGGCCCCCTCTACGAGCAGTACTTC.

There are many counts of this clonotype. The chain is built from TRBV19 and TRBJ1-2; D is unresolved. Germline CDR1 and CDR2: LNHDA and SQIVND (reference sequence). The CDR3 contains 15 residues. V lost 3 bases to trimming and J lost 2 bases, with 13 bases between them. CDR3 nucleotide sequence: TGTGCCAGTAGTATGGGCAGGATTATCAACTATGGCTACACCTTC. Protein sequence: CASSMGRIINYGYTF.

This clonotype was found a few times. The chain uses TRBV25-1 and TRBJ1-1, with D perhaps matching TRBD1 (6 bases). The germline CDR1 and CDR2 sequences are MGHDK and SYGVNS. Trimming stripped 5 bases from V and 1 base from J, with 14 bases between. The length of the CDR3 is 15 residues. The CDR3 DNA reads TGTGCCAGCAGTCTTTCGCCGACAGGGAACACTGAAGCTTTCTTT. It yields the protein CASSLSPTGNTEAFF.

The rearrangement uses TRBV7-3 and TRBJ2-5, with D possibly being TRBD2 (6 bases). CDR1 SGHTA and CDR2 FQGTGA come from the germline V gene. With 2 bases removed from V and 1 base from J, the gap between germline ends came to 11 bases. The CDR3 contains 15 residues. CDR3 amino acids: CASSLGRGAQETQYF. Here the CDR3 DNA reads TGTGCCAGCAGCTTAGGGCGCGGGGCCCAAGAGACCCAGTACTTC.

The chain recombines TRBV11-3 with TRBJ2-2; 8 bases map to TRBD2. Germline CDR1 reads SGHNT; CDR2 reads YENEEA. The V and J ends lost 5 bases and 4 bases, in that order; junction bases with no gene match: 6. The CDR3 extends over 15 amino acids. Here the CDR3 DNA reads TGTGCCAGCAGCCGTACTAGCGGCCCCACCGGGGAGCTGTTTTTT. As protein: CASSRTSGPTGELFF.

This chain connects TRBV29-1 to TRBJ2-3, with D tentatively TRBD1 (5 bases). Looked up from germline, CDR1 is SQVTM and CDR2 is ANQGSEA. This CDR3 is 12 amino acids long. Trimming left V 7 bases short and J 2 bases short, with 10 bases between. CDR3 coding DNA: TGCAGCGCCCTACAGGACACAGATACGCAGTATTTT. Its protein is CSALQDTDTQYF.

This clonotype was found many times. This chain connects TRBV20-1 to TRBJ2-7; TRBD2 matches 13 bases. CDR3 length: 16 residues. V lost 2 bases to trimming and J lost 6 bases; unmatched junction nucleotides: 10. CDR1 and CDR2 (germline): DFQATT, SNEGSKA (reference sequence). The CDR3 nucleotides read TGCAGTGCTAGATATTCGGCGACTAGCGGGAGGCGCGAGCAGTACTTC. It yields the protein CSARYSATSGRREQYF.

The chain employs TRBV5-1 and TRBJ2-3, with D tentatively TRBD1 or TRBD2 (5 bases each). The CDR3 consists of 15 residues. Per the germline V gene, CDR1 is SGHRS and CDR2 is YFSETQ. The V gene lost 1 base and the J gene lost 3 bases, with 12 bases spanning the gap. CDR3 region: CASSLIGAGTDTQYF. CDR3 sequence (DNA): TGCGCCAGCAGCTTGATCGGGGCAGGGACAGATACGCAGTATTTT.

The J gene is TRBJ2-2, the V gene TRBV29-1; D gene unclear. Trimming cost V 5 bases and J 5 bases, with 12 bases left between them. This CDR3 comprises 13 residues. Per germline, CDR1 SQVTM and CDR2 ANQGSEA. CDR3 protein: CSVSRVGTGELFF. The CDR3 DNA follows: TGCAGCGTTTCTCGGGTAGGAACCGGGGAGCTGTTTTTT.

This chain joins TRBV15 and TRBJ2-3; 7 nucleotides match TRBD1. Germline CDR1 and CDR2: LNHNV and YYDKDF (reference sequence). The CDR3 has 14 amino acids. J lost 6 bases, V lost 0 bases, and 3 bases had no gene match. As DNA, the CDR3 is TGTGCCACCAGCAGAGATATGGGACAGGATACGCAGTATTTT. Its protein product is CATSRDMGQDTQYF. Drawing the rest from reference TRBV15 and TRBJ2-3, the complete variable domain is DAMVIQNPRYQVTQFGKPVTLSCSQTLNHNVMYWYQQKSSQAPKLLFHYYDKDFNNEADTPDNFQSRRPNTSFCFLDIRSPGLGDTAMYLCATSRDMGQDTQYFGPGTRLTVL.

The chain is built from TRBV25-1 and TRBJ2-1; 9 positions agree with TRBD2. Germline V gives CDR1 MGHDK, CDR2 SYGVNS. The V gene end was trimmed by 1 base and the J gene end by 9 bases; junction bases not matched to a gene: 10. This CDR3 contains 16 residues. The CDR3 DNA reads TGTGCCAGCAGTGAATTGGCCGCGGGAGGGCCGAGTGAGCAGTTCTTC. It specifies CASSELAAGGPSEQFF.